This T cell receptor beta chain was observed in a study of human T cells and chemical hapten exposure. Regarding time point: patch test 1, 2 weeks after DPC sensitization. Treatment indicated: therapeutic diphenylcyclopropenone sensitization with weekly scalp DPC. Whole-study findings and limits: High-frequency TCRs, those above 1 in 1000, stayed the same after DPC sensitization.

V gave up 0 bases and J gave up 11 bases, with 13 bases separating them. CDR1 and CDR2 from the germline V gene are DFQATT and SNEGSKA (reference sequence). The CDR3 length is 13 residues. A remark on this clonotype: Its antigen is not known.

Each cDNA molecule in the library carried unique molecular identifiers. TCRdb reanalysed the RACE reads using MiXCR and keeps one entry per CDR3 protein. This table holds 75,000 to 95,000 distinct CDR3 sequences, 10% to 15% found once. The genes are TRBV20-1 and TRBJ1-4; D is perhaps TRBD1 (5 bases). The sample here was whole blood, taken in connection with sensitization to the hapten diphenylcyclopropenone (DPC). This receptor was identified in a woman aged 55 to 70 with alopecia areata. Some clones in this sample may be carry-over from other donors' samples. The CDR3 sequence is CSARETGRLKLFF. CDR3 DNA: TGCAGTGCTAGAGAGACGGGGCGTCTGAAACTGTTTTTT.